This T cell receptor beta chain was recorded in a study of CD8 T cells in ankylosing spondylitis. This clonotype appeared many times. Antigen unknown. V was clipped by 0 bases and J by 7 bases, with 10 bases between them. CDR3 length equals 13 residues. TCRdb ran MiXCR on the 5' RACE reads and lists one entry per CDR3 protein. Seen here are about 240,000 distinct CDR3 sequences, over 9.5% observed once, and the top ten hold 2.6%. Findings and caveats of the study: Eight highly homologous variants formed a TCR beta motif that appeared characteristic of ankylosing spondylitis blood. Significant enrichment of disease-linked clones was reportedly seen in matched ankylosing spondylitis synovial fluid.

This chain connects TRBV12-3 or TRBV12-4 to TRBJ2-7, with D maybe TRBD2 (7 bases). Sequenced material: blood, either unsorted or a sorted T cell fraction (not recorded which). This clonotype originated in a male donor with ankylosing spondylitis or in good health (not recorded which). As DNA, the CDR3 is TGTGCCAGCAGTTTAGCGGGAGGGGGTGAGCAGTACTTC. Its translation: CASSLAGGGEQYF.